This T cell receptor beta chain was documented in a study of vaccination effects on CD4 cells after COVID-19. About the research overall: Wells of around 2.2 million PBMC each were grown with 10 IU/ml IL-2 and roughly 10 ug/ml peptides.

The authors isolated CD4+ T cells after roughly 10 days of culture. Each participant was given two doses of one vaccine (BNT162b2 or mRNA-1273). Nucleocapsid antibody tests were negative, and the vaccine recipients had no prior SARS-CoV-2 infection. Libraries were prepared by immunoSEQ multiplex PCR; TCRdb keeps only in-frame clonotypes and omits some of them. The data show 45,000 to 55,000 clones, with roughly 70% seen just once and about 7% held by the top ten. In the case of this clone: Antigen unknown.

This CDR3 is 13 amino acids long. CDR1 and CDR2 (germline): MGHDK, SYGVNS. V lost 8 bases to trimming and J lost 6 bases; unmatched junction nucleotides: 10. The source was CD4+ T cells from PBMCs cultured without peptide, collected after COVID-19 vaccination. The clonotype originates from a human donor who received a COVID-19 vaccine. The rearrangement uses TRBV25-1 and TRBJ2-7; TRBD2 aligns across 7 bases. In DNA, the CDR3 is TGTGCCAGCCGAAAGGGACTAACCTTCGAGCAGTACTTC. This codes for CASRKGLTFEQYF.